This T cell receptor beta chain was recorded in a study of blood T cell repertoires in COVID-19. Study context: Acute and convalescent COVID-19 specimens originated in the United States, Italy and Spain. Nucleic acid was either cDNA or gDNA, and it came from T cells, B-cell-depleted T cells, or PBMCs.

Per germline, CDR1 MDHEN and CDR2 SYDVKM. The CDR3 is 18 residues long. The germline V and J ends were trimmed by 6 bases and 0 bases, with 21 bases remaining between them. This clone was observed a single time. Source study methods: Scientists estimated how many nucleated cells there were by amplifying reference gene primers. The method was immunoSEQ multiplex PCR; TCRdb's version includes in-frame clones alone and lacks a portion of them. For V, J and clone size, that table is used; D and trimming come from the DNA. In the table there are 150,000 to 200,000 clones, 75% to 90% of which are singletons.

The clonotype was recovered from a man in his forties or fifties with acute or convalescent COVID-19. Sequenced sample: peripheral blood. J is TRBJ2-4 and V is TRBV28; D may be TRBD1 (6 bases). The chain's CDR3 is CASSAPGTPHLAKNIQYF. CDR3 nucleotides: TGTGCCAGCAGCGCCCCCGGGACACCACACCTAGCCAAAAACATTCAGTACTTC.